Below are 32 T cell receptor beta chains sequenced from a single sample in a study of sequential checkpoint blockade in melanoma. TCRdb's copy holds only in-frame clones and misses some; the assay was immunoSEQ multiplex PCR. The data contain some 6,200 clones, 53% of them singletons. Treatment: randomized to nivolumab then ipilimumab (arm A) or the reverse (arm B). The sequenced sample was CD8+ T cells sorted from blood (inferred from file names), obtained from a patient given nivolumab and ipilimumab in sequence. All receptors come from a human donor with melanoma.

By frequency in the sample, this clone is medium-sized. This rearrangement joins TRBV7-7 to TRBJ2-2; TRBD2 might be the D (5 bases). Germline-derived CDR1 and CDR2 are SSHAT and FNYEAQ (reference sequence). The V end was cut by 5 bases, the J end by 3 bases, with 19 bases between. The CDR3 totals 17 residues. CDR3 region: CASSPGVRELDTGELFF. The DNA of the CDR3 is TGTGCCAGCAGCCCCGGGGTGAGGGAGCTGGACACCGGGGAGCTGTTTTTT.

The chain couples TRBV15 to TRBJ2-7; TRBD1 matches 9 bases. The CDR3 totals 15 residues. The V gene's germline CDR1 is LNHNV and CDR2 YYDKDF (reference sequence). With 5 bases clipped from V and 6 bases from J, the junction kept 11 bases outside the gene matches. The CDR3 region has the DNA TGTGCCACCAGCCTCTCCGATACAGGGGGCGGCGAGCAGTACTTC. This translates into CATSLSDTGGGEQYF.

The chain joins TRBV6-4 to TRBJ2-3; TRBD2 aligns across 10 bases. Trimming took 2 bases from V and 2 from J; bases not matched to a gene: 1. The germline V gene has CDR1 MRHNA and CDR2 SNTAGT. The CDR3 totals 15 residues. In DNA, the CDR3 is TGTGCCAGCAGTGACACTAGCGGGGTCACAGATACGCAGTATTTT. Translation: CASSDTSGVTDTQYF.

This clone was counted a single time. The chain joins TRBV4-1 to TRBJ2-1; 7 bases line up with TRBD1. In germline, CDR1 is MGHRA, CDR2 YSYEKL. This CDR3 spans 18 amino acids. Trimming at V came to 5 bases and at J to 4 bases, leaving 17 bases not matched to a gene. CDR3 residues: CASSYRQGWDQRYNEQFF. As DNA, the CDR3 is TGCGCCAGCAGCTATAGACAGGGCTGGGACCAACGGTACAATGAGCAGTTCTTC.

The V call is TRBV9, the J call TRBJ1-5, with 9 bases lining up with TRBD1. The CDR3 is 17 residues long. CDR1 is SGDLS, CDR2 YYNGEE, per germline. J gave up 2 bases and V 0 bases, and 6 bases lay outside the gene matches. In DNA, the CDR3 is TGTGCCAGCAGCGTAGGGACAGGGGCGGGCGGCAATCAGCCCCAGCATTTT. This sequence encodes CASSVGTGAGGNQPQHF.

This clone was observed a handful of times. This chain connects TRBV10-2 to TRBJ2-1, with 9 bases lining up with TRBD2. This CDR3 has 15 residues. The germline V gene encodes CDR1 WSHSY and CDR2 SAAADI. The V gene end was trimmed by 8 bases and the J gene end by 12 bases; junction bases not matched to a gene: 17. DNA for the CDR3: TGCGCCAGCGTCCCGACTAGCGGTTTTCGGGGGGGGCAGTTCTTC. Encoded protein: CASVPTSGFRGGQFF.

This clone was counted only a few times. The V call is TRBV19, the J call TRBJ1-5; TRBD1 is a possible D gene (5 bases). The ends were cut back, 3 bases at V and 6 bases at J, with 12 bases in the middle. CDR3 length: 14 residues. Looked up from germline, CDR1 is LNHDA and CDR2 is SQIVND (reference sequence). CDR3 DNA: TGTGCCAGTAGTATTTGGCAGGGCGGTCAGCCCCAGCATTTT. Translated, it gives CASSIWQGGQPQHF.

By its share, this clone is medium-sized. The junction shows a germline mismatch at one end, possibly a read error. The chain links TRBV19 to TRBJ2-7; TRBD2 matches at 16 bases. This CDR3 region has 19 residues. Per the germline V gene, CDR1 is LNHDA and CDR2 is SQIVND (reference sequence). CDR3 sequence: CASSIVSGTSGGASHEQYF. The CDR3, as DNA: TGTGCCAGTAGTATAGTCTCCGGGACTAGCGGGGGGGCCTCCCACGAGCAGTACTTC.

The chain recombines TRBV29-1 with TRBJ1-2; no reliable D call. Trimming cost V 5 bases and J 7 bases, with 17 bases left between them. Germline loops: CDR1 SQVTM, CDR2 ANQGSEA. There are 13 residues in the CDR3. CDR3 coding DNA: TGCAGCGTTCCCGGGGATAGGGCGGGTGGCTACACCTTC. Translating it yields CSVPGDRAGGYTF.

The chain combines TRBV10-3 with TRBJ2-1, with a possible D match to TRBD2 (8 bases). CDR3 size: 15 residues. The V end lost 6 bases, the J end lost 2 bases, and 14 bases lay between the germline ends. Germline CDR1 ENHRY, CDR2 SYGVKD. CDR3 loop: CAISYSGTAYNEQFF. In DNA, the CDR3 is TGTGCCATCAGCTATAGCGGGACAGCCTACAATGAGCAGTTCTTC.

The chain links TRBV28 to TRBJ2-5, with 8 bases identical to TRBD2. Losses at the gene ends were 3 bases for V and 7 bases for J; bases not matched to a gene: 10. Germline loops: CDR1 MDHEN, CDR2 SYDVKM. This CDR3 contains 15 residues. The CDR3 loop reads CASSFTSGISVTQYF. The CDR3 bases are TGTGCCAGCAGTTTTACTAGCGGTATTTCCGTGACCCAGTACTTC.

This clone was detected only once. Other nucleotide sequences in the sample specify the same CDR3. The chain has TRBV4-1 and TRBJ1-2; D remains ambiguous. V lost 1 base and J 6 bases, leaving 12 bases between the germline ends. The CDR3 is made up of 14 amino acids. Per germline, CDR1 MGHRA and CDR2 YSYEKL. The CDR3, as DNA: TGCGCCAGCAGCCAAGCACTTGGGCCACATGGCTACACCTTC. This encodes CASSQALGPHGYTF.

The chain couples TRBV30 to TRBJ1-2; TRBD1 is a possible D gene (5 bases). This CDR3 region has 11 residues. Germline V lookup: CDR1 GTSNPN, CDR2 SVGIG (reference sequence). Trimming removed 8 bases from V and 11 bases from J, with 18 bases in between. The CDR3 sequence: CALEGAGSYTF. DNA of the CDR3: TGTGCCCTGGAAGGGGCGGGGAGTTACACCTTC.

This clone has just one count. The V call is TRBV7-9, the J call TRBJ1-2; D gene uncertain. The CDR3 runs 15 residues. Germline CDR1 SEHNR, CDR2 FQNEAQ (reference sequence). V gave up 5 bases and J gave up 5 bases, with 18 bases separating them. CDR3: CASSDAGGKEYGYTF. In DNA form, the CDR3 reads TGTGCCAGCAGCGATGCGGGAGGGAAAGAATATGGCTACACCTTC. The whole variable domain, filled in from reference TRBV7-9 and TRBJ1-2, reads DTGVSQNPRHKITKRGQNVTFRCDPISEHNRLYWYRQTLGQGPEFLTYFQNEAQLEKSRLLSDRFSAERPKGSFSTLEIQRTEQGDSAMYLCASSDAGGKEYGYTFGSGTRLTVV.

This sequence joins TRBV28 and TRBJ2-7; D call uncertain. Germline V CDR1 and CDR2: MDHEN, SYDVKM. This CDR3 has 12 residues. Trimming took off 5 bases at V and 0 bases at J, with 5 bases between the two ends. This chain's CDR3 is CASSTSSYEQYF. DNA for the CDR3: TGTGCCAGCAGTACCAGCTCCTACGAGCAGTACTTC. Drawing the rest from reference TRBV28 and TRBJ2-7, the complete variable domain is DVKVTQSSRYLVKRTGEKVFLECVQDMDHENMFWYRQDPGLGLRLIYFSYDVKMKEKGDIPEGYSVSREKKERFSLILESASTNQTSMYLCASSTSSYEQYFGPGTRLTVT.

The chain is built from TRBV2 and TRBJ2-1, with D perhaps TRBD2 (5 bases). V lost 7 bases to trimming and J lost 7 bases, with 11 bases between them. There are 12 residues in the CDR3. Germline lookup yields CDR1 SNHLY and CDR2 FYNNEI. The CDR3: CASTNSENEQFF. For the CDR3, the DNA is TGTGCCAGCACTAATAGCGAGAATGAGCAGTTCTTC.

In nucleotides, the CDR3 is TGTGCCAGCAGTCCCCCGGGGACAGGCTCCGCGGGGGCGTACTTC. The encoded protein is CASSPPGTGSAGAYF. The rearrangement uses TRBV27 and TRBJ2-7, with a tentative D call TRBD1 (8 bases). The CDR3 spans 15 residues. V was trimmed by 5 bases and J by 12 bases, leaving 26 bases between them. Looked up from germline, CDR1 is MNHEY and CDR2 is SMNVEV (reference sequence).

A remark on this clone: Sequence at one end of the junction differs from germline and may be a read error. The rearrangement joins TRBV18 to TRBJ2-7; D is ambiguous. The germline CDR1 and CDR2 sequences are KGHSH and LQKENI. This CDR3 contains 19 residues. The CDR3 region is CARSLYPRRLALRPYDQYF. In DNA form, the CDR3 reads TGTGCCAGATCACTTTACCCTCGTAGGTTAGCCCTACGCCCCTACGATCAGTACTTC.

V usage is TRBV15 and J usage is TRBJ2-7, with D perhaps TRBD1 (6 bases). Germline CDR1 reads LNHNV; CDR2 reads YYDKDF (reference sequence). Deletions cut 5 bases from V and 3 bases from J, with 20 bases between. The CDR3 is 16 amino acids. This CDR3 is CATSPPSRTDHYEQYF. As DNA, the CDR3 is TGTGCCACCAGCCCCCCGTCCCGGACAGACCACTACGAGCAGTACTTC.

Only a few counts were recorded for this clone. The same CDR3 arises from other DNA sequences in this sample as well. V gene TRBV4-1 combines with J gene TRBJ1-5; D not certain. Germline CDR1 MGHRA, CDR2 YSYEKL. The germline V and J ends were trimmed by 1 base and 7 bases, with 14 bases remaining between them. The CDR3 contains 15 residues. In DNA form, the CDR3 reads TGCGCCAGCAGCCAAGTTGAGGGATCACGGCAGCCCCAGCATTTT. Residues: CASSQVEGSRQPQHF.

CDR3 coding DNA: TGTGCCAGCAGTTTCTCGGCAGGGGATAGGAGCTATGGCTACACCTTC. Translation gives CASSFSAGDRSYGYTF. V and J are TRBV27 and TRBJ1-2; D possibly corresponds to TRBD1 (6 bases). In germline, CDR1 is MNHEY, CDR2 SMNVEV (reference sequence). CDR3 length: 16 residues. V shed 3 bases and J shed 4 bases, with 18 bases lying between them.

J is TRBJ1-1 and V is TRBV27; tentative D call: TRBD1 (6 bases). V dropped 8 bases and J dropped 11 bases, with 15 bases sitting between them. Germline CDR1 MNHEY, CDR2 SMNVEV (reference sequence). This CDR3 comprises 11 residues. The DNA of the CDR3 is TGTGCCAGCTTTGACAGGAAGGAGGCTTTCTTT. It specifies CASFDRKEAFF.

The chain uses TRBV4-1 and TRBJ2-7; 11 bases fit TRBD2. The germline CDR1 and CDR2 sequences are MGHRA and YSYEKL. The CDR3 is 20 amino acids. Unmatched junction bases numbered 21, after V lost 4 bases and J lost 4 bases. The CDR3, as DNA: TGCGCCAGCAGCCCAGGGGTGGATCTAGCGGGGGGTGCCCGATTATACGAGCAGTACTTC. Amino acid sequence: CASSPGVDLAGGARLYEQYF.

This chain connects TRBV6-6 to TRBJ1-5; unclear D gene. Germline V lookup: CDR1 MNHNY, CDR2 SVGAGI (reference sequence). The CDR3 is 16 amino acids. V lost 6 bases and J lost 0, with 15 bases in between. CDR3: CASRPLSADSNQPQHF. CDR3 nucleotides: TGTGCCAGCAGGCCCTTGAGTGCGGATAGCAATCAGCCCCAGCATTTT.

V is TRBV7-9 and J is TRBJ2-2, with 10 nucleotides matching TRBD2. Unmatched junction bases numbered 4, after V lost 5 bases and J lost 1 base. The V gene's germline CDR1 is SEHNR and CDR2 FQNEAQ (reference sequence). The CDR3 consists of 16 residues. The CDR3 loop reads CASSTWTSGNTGELFF. The CDR3 nucleotides are TGTGCCAGCAGCACTTGGACTAGCGGGAACACCGGGGAGCTGTTTTTT.

The CDR3 DNA follows: TGTGCCAGCAGCCTTACAGGGGGTGTCTATGGCTACACCTTC. The encoded protein is CASSLTGGVYGYTF. The chain employs TRBV7-9 and TRBJ1-2; 8 bases are a match to TRBD1. CDR3 length: 14 amino acids. With 5 bases clipped from V and 4 bases from J, the junction kept 6 bases outside the gene matches. Germline V gives CDR1 SEHNR, CDR2 FQNEAQ (reference sequence).

The chain recombines TRBV6-5 with TRBJ2-1; no firm D call. Germline V CDR1 and CDR2: MNHEY, SVGAGI. V dropped 6 bases and J dropped 4 bases, with 4 bases sitting between them. The CDR3 extends over 11 amino acids. DNA of the CDR3: TGTGCCAGCAGGGAGTACAATGAGCAGTTCTTC. Translating gives CASREYNEQFF.

This chain connects TRBV28 to TRBJ2-2; D might be TRBD2 (5 bases). Germline values: CDR1 MDHEN, CDR2 SYDVKM. Trimming took off 7 bases at V and 3 bases at J, with 18 bases between the two ends. The CDR3 consists of 16 residues. DNA for the CDR3: TGTGCCAGCACGAATTCGGGGAGTATAGACACCGGGGAGCTGTTTTTT. Encoded protein: CASTNSGSIDTGELFF.

CDR3 in DNA: TGTGCCAGCAGTGAAGATTGGACTAGCGGAAACACCGGGGAGCTGTTTTTT. Its protein product is CASSEDWTSGNTGELFF. V usage is TRBV2 and J usage is TRBJ2-2, with 10 bases lining up with TRBD2. The CDR3 is 17 amino acids. Germline CDR1 and CDR2: SNHLY and FYNNEI. V dropped 1 base and J dropped 2; count of bases not matched to a gene: 4.

The rearrangement links TRBV10-3 to TRBJ1-1, with 10 positions matching TRBD1. Germline assignment: CDR1 ENHRY and CDR2 SYGVKD. The CDR3 runs to 18 residues. V dropped 3 bases and J dropped 3; count of bases not matched to a gene: 13. The CDR3 loop is CAISDLGTGASLDTEAFF. The CDR3 DNA sequence: TGTGCCATCAGTGACCTCGGGACAGGGGCGAGCTTGGACACTGAAGCTTTCTTT.

The V call is TRBV19, the J call TRBJ2-1, with D unclear. CDR3 length: 15 amino acids. V lost 3 bases and J lost 0, with 9 bases in between. Germline V gene lookup returns CDR1 LNHDA and CDR2 SQIVND (reference sequence). The DNA for the CDR3 is TGTGCCAGTAGTATTCTGTTGAGCTCCTACAATGAGCAGTTCTTC. Protein sequence: CASSILLSSYNEQFF.

This chain joins TRBV29-1 and TRBJ2-1; D is perhaps TRBD2 (6 bases). Looked up from germline, CDR1 is SQVTM and CDR2 is ANQGSEA. This CDR3 comprises 12 residues. Trimming stripped 8 bases from V and 4 bases from J, with 12 bases between. For the CDR3, the DNA is TGCAGCACCACCAGCGGGTACAATGAGCAGTTCTTC. Translated, it gives CSTTSGYNEQFF.